Ten or more counts support the clone carrying this T cell receptor (beta chain). The antigen remains undetermined. The CDR3 is made up of 12 amino acids. Germline V lookup: CDR1 SQVTM, CDR2 ANQGSEA. Trimming took off 8 bases at V and 3 bases at J, with 14 bases between the two ends. Diagnosis relied on clinical symptoms, serum thyroxine and TRAb, thyroid ultrasound and orbital computed tomography. RNA transcripts were the template for amplifying TCR beta CDR3 regions. Using the HTBI primer set, a first-round RT-PCR was run on the TCR CDR3. Using its own MiXCR run on the multiplex PCR reads, TCRdb lists one record per CDR3 protein. This table holds around 600,000 distinct CDR3 sequences, 14% found once. The sample comes from a study of T cells in Graves' hyperthyroidism and ophthalmopathy. Study-wide findings and caveats: Researchers found most expanded thyroid clonotypes above 0.001 in blood as well. Separating ophthalmopathy from stable hyperthyroidism was achieved by a 13 V-J model. The model's output predicted ophthalmopathy at a median of about 6.5 months prior to onset.

The V and J genes are TRBV29-1 and TRBJ2-7; D tentatively reads TRBD1 or TRBD2 (5 bases each). The sequence was collected from a young woman with Graves' ophthalmopathy. Material: blood. The CDR3 nucleotides read TGCAGCTCTAGGGACCGACACTACGAGCAGTACTTC. Protein product: CSSRDRHYEQYF.